These 5 T cell receptor beta chains came from one sample sequenced in a study of blood T cell repertoires in COVID-19. The table came from immunoSEQ multiplex PCR; TCRdb's copy has only in-frame clones and leaves some out. The data show around 340,000 clones, 88% seen once. The material sequenced was PBMCs or T cells enriched from blood (not recorded which). The receptor set was obtained from a woman in her thirties who had been exposed to COVID-19.

This chain uses TRBV12-5 with TRBJ2-3; D remains unclear. Germline V gene sequence: CDR1 LGHNT, CDR2 FRNRAP. The CDR3 contains 14 residues. V lost 1 base to trimming and J lost 4 bases, with 9 bases between them. The CDR3 nucleotides read TGTGCTAGTGGTTTGGGACTCGAACCAGATACGCAGTATTTT. Residues: CASGLGLEPDTQYF. The full variable domain, completed using reference TRBV12-5 and TRBJ2-3, is DARVTQTPRHKVTEMGQEVTMRCQPILGHNTVFWYRQTMMQGLELLAYFRNRAPLDDSGMPKDRFSAEMPDATLATLKIQPSEPRDSAVYFCASGLGLEPDTQYFGPGTRLTVL.

This clone turned up a few times. The rearrangement uses TRBV25-1 and TRBJ2-5, with 8 bases that match TRBD1. This CDR3 has 13 residues. The germline gives CDR1 MGHDK, CDR2 SYGVNS. The V gene end was trimmed by 4 bases and the J gene end by 5 bases; junction bases not matched to a gene: 3. The CDR3 DNA reads TGTGCCAGCAGTGTGACAGGGGTCGAGACCCAGTACTTC. This translates into CASSVTGVETQYF.

The chain combines TRBV28 with TRBJ1-1, with 8 bases matching TRBD1. V was pared by 5 bases and J by 0 bases, with 5 bases of the junction left unmatched. The CDR3 extends over 15 amino acids. In germline, CDR1 is MDHEN, CDR2 SYDVKM. The DNA for the CDR3 is TGTGCCAGCAGTGAGTGGACAGGGATGAACACTGAAGCTTTCTTT. Translation gives CASSEWTGMNTEAFF.

This clone was recorded once. The J gene is TRBJ2-7, the V gene TRBV27, with TRBD2 identical over 9 bases. J lost 4 bases, V lost 5 bases, and 12 bases had no gene match. Per the germline V gene, CDR1 is MNHEY and CDR2 is SMNVEV (reference sequence). CDR3 length: 16 residues. The DNA for the CDR3 is TGTGCCAGCAGTCCCCACTGGCGGGAGGGTACTTACGAGCAGTACTTC. Translating it yields CASSPHWREGTYEQYF.

This clone showed up just a few times. The rearrangement uses TRBV5-6 and TRBJ1-4; the D is unclear. The CDR3 runs to 14 residues. V lost 3 bases, J lost 7 bases, and 13 bases lay in between. CDR1 and CDR2 from the germline V gene are SGHDT and YYEEEE. The CDR3 protein is CASSSAGWGEKLFF. CDR3 nucleotide sequence: TGTGCCAGCAGCTCCGCGGGGTGGGGTGAAAAACTGTTTTTT.